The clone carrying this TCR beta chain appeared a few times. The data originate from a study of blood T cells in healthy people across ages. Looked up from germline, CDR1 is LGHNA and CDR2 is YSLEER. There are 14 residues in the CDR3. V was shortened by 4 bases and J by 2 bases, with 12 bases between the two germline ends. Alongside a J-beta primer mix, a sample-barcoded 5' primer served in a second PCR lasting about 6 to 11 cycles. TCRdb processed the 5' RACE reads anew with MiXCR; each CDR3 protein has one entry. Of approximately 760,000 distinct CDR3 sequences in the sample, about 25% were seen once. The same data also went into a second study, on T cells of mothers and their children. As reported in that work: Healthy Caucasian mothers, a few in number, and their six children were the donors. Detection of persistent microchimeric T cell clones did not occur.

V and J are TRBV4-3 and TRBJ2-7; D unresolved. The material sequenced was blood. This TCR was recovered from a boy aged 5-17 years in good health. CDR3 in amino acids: CASSLRLGTYEQYF. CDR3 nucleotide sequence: TGCGCCAGCAGCCTCCGACTGGGTACCTACGAGCAGTACTTC.